Below, one T cell receptor beta chain is given with its context. Data came from immunoSEQ multiplex PCR; TCRdb stores just in-frame clones and leaves some out. This table has fewer than 200,000 clones, around 83% appearing once. The data originate from a study of blood T cell repertoires in COVID-19. The germline CDR1 and CDR2 sequences are SGHRS and YFSETQ. This CDR3 contains 17 residues. Trimming cost V 2 bases and J 0 bases; bases outside gene matches: 5. The origin of this receptor is a woman between 40 and 50 years old in a cohort exposed to, infected with or recovered from COVID-19 (not recorded which). The rearrangement uses TRBV5-1 and TRBJ2-3; 11 bases align to TRBD2. The sample taken for sequencing was PBMCs or T cells enriched from blood (not recorded which). Here the CDR3 DNA reads TGCGCCAGCAGCTTAGCCTGGACTAGCGGGAGCACAGATACGCAGTATTTT. It translates to CASSLAWTSGSTDTQYF. Complete variable domain (other parts from reference TRBV5-1 and TRBJ2-3): KAGVTQTPRYLIKTRGQQVTLSCSPISGHRSVSWYQQTPGQGLQFLFEYFSETQRNKGNFPGRFSGRQFSNSRSEMNVSTLELGDSALYLCASSLAWTSGSTDTQYFGPGTRLTVL.